These 30 T cell receptor beta chains share one sample of origin, sequenced in a study of OX40 agonist ivuxolimab in advanced cancers. Libraries were prepared by immunoSEQ multiplex PCR; TCRdb keeps only in-frame clonotypes and omits some of them. The sample lists about 48,000 clones, approximately 79% occurring once. The sequences come from CD4+ or CD8+ T cells sorted from blood, collected in a trial of the OX40 agonist ivuxolimab. The receptors stem from an adult with an advanced solid tumor such as melanoma, head and neck, liver or kidney cancer.

The chain carries TRBV14 and TRBJ1-4; a weak D match, TRBD1 (6 bases). Trimming pared 4 bases from V and 5 bases from J, leaving 14 bases between. This CDR3 is 15 amino acids long. In germline, CDR1 is SGHDN, CDR2 FVKESK. The CDR3: CASSRPGALNEKLFF. In DNA form, the CDR3 reads TGTGCCAGCAGCCGTCCAGGGGCGTTAAATGAAAAACTGTTTTTT.

The V gene is TRBV10-3, the J gene TRBJ1-2; D remains unclear. V lost 0 bases, J lost 2 bases, and 4 bases lay in between. The CDR3 length is 13 residues. Germline V gene sequence: CDR1 ENHRY, CDR2 SYGVKD. Here the CDR3 DNA reads TGTGCCATCAGTGAGTCAGGGAACTATGGCTACACCTTC. It is translated as CAISESGNYGYTF.

As DNA, the CDR3 is TGTGCCAGCAGCGAGTACCTTCCCGGGACAGCTTATCAGCCCCAGCATTTT. Protein sequence: CASSEYLPGTAYQPQHF. The chain recombines TRBV7-8 with TRBJ1-5, with 7 bases lining up with TRBD1. The CDR3 loop spans 17 amino acids. The J segment lost 5 bases and the V segment lost 5 bases, leaving 15 bases of the junction unmatched. Germline V gene data show CDR1 as SGHVS and CDR2 as FQNEAQ. Complete variable domain (other parts from reference TRBV7-8 and TRBJ1-5): GAGVSQSPRYKVAKRGQDVALRCDPISGHVSLFWYQQALGQGPEFLTYFQNEAQLDKSGLPSDRFFAERPEGSVSTLKIQRTQQEDSAVYLCASSEYLPGTAYQPQHFGDGTRLSIL.

The DNA of the CDR3 is TGTGCCAGCAGCTCGACCGGGACAAGAAGTTACACAGATACGCAGTATTTT. Its translation: CASSSTGTRSYTDTQYF. The chain combines TRBV7-2 with TRBJ2-3; perhaps TRBD1 as D (6 bases). The V end was cut by 4 bases, the J end by 2 bases, with 19 bases between. Germline CDR1 reads SGHTA; CDR2 reads FQGNSA. CDR3 length: 17 amino acids.

This clone occurred a few times. The V and J genes are TRBV30 and TRBJ2-2, with D unclear. Germline V gene data show CDR1 as GTSNPN and CDR2 as SVGIG (reference sequence). The V and J ends lost 5 bases and 2 bases respectively, with 12 bases between them. The length of the CDR3 is 14 residues. CDR3 coding DNA: TGTGCCTGGGGTTCGGGCCTCAACACCGGGGAGCTGTTTTTT. Translation gives CAWGSGLNTGELFF.

The chain combines TRBV19 with TRBJ1-5; D may be TRBD1 (6 bases). The CDR3 is 16 amino acids. Germline CDR1 LNHDA, CDR2 SQIVND (reference sequence). Trimming stripped 1 base from V and 5 bases from J, with 15 bases between. The CDR3 coding sequence is TGTGCCAGTAGTATAGCCGGTGGGGGGCTGGATCAGCCCCAGCATTTT. This translates into CASSIAGGGLDQPQHF.

V usage is TRBV28 and J usage is TRBJ2-7; 7 bases line up with TRBD1. With V trimmed by 8 bases and J by 2 bases, 3 bases remained unmatched. The CDR3 covers 12 residues. Germline V lookup: CDR1 MDHEN, CDR2 SYDVKM. This CDR3 is CASQGTAYEQYF. CDR3 nucleotide sequence: TGTGCCAGCCAGGGGACAGCCTACGAGCAGTACTTC.

This clone was seen only once. J is TRBJ1-5 and V is TRBV28; no clear D gene. CDR1 MDHEN and CDR2 SYDVKM come from the germline V gene. Trimming took off 7 bases at V and 6 bases at J, with 13 bases between the two ends. This CDR3 is 13 amino acids long. CDR3 sequence (DNA): TGTGCCAGCACCCCAAGTGGGGTTCAGCCCCAGCATTTT. Protein product: CASTPSGVQPQHF.

The chain recombines TRBV7-3 with TRBJ2-5; D is possibly TRBD1 (6 bases). This CDR3 comprises 13 residues. In germline, CDR1 is SGHTA, CDR2 FQGTGA. Between the trimmed V and J ends, which lost 2 bases and 4 bases, there was a span of 8 bases. The CDR3 loop is CASSLGTLETQYF. In nucleotides, the CDR3 is TGTGCCAGCAGCTTAGGGACACTAGAGACCCAGTACTTC.

The chain links TRBV11-2 to TRBJ2-7; 8 positions match TRBD1. Germline assignment: CDR1 SGHAT and CDR2 FQNNGV. The CDR3 spans 12 residues. V lost 10 bases, J lost 0 bases, and 2 bases stayed unmatched. CDR3 loop: CATTGGSYEQYF. The CDR3 DNA is TGTGCCACTACAGGGGGCTCCTACGAGCAGTACTTC. Full variable domain (outside the CDR3, taken from reference TRBV11-2 and TRBJ2-7): EAGVAQSPRYKIIEKRQSVAFWCNPISGHATLYWYQQILGQGPKLLIQFQNNGVVDDSQLPKDRFSAERLKGVDSTLKIQPAKLEDSAVYLCATTGGSYEQYFGPGTRLTVT.

The rearrangement links TRBV4-3 to TRBJ2-5, with D perhaps assigned TRBD1 or TRBD2 (5 bases each). V lost 8 bases, J lost 5 bases, and 15 bases lay in between. The CDR3 spans 13 residues. Germline V lookup: CDR1 LGHNA, CDR2 YSLEER. The CDR3 nucleotides are TGCGCCAGCGCACGGGGTCCAGGGGAGACCCAGTACTTC. It translates to CASARGPGETQYF.

The genes are TRBV7-2 and TRBJ2-2, with a tentative D call TRBD2 (5 bases). CDR1 SGHTA and CDR2 FQGNSA come from the germline V gene. The V end lost 5 bases, the J end lost 3 bases, and 13 bases lay between the germline ends. The length of the CDR3 is 15 residues. The CDR3 DNA follows: TGTGCCAGCAGCACTAGGGCTATCTACACCGGGGAGCTGTTTTTT. Translation: CASSTRAIYTGELFF.

The chain links TRBV5-6 to TRBJ2-4; TRBD2 matches at 9 bases. CDR1 is SGHDT and CDR2 is YYEEEE in the germline V gene. J gave up 6 bases and V 5 bases, and 6 bases lay outside the gene matches. This CDR3 is 14 amino acids long. Here the CDR3 reads CASSSSGMRNIQYF. CDR3 in DNA: TGTGCCAGCAGTTCTAGCGGGATGAGAAACATTCAGTACTTC.

The chain employs TRBV27 and TRBJ1-6; tentatively, D is TRBD1 (5 bases). The CDR3 covers 16 residues. The ends were cut back, 5 bases at V and 2 bases at J, with 13 bases in the middle. The germline CDR1 and CDR2 sequences are MNHEY and SMNVEV (reference sequence). The chain's CDR3 is CASSPSAGTYNSPLHF. The CDR3 DNA is TGTGCCAGCAGTCCCTCCGCAGGGACCTATAATTCACCCCTCCACTTT.

CDR3 nucleotides: TGTGCCTGGAGGGGGAACTCTGGAAACACCATATATTTT. This sequence encodes CAWRGNSGNTIYF. The V and J genes are TRBV30 and TRBJ1-3; D gene ambiguous. CDR1 is GTSNPN and CDR2 is SVGIG in the germline V gene (reference sequence). There are 13 residues in the CDR3. V was clipped by 3 bases and J by 0 bases, with 6 bases between them.

This clone was seen only a few times. J is TRBJ1-4 and V is TRBV7-2; 7 bases match TRBD1. Germline CDR1 SGHTA, CDR2 FQGNSA. With V trimmed by 6 bases and J by 0 bases, 7 bases remained unmatched. The CDR3 is 16 residues long. CDR3 coding DNA: TGTGCCAGCAGGAAGGGGGCTGGAGCAACTAATGAAAAACTGTTTTTT. It translates to CASRKGAGATNEKLFF.

The chain carries TRBV6-5 and TRBJ2-7; D not resolved. The CDR3 length is 12 residues. The germline gives CDR1 MNHEY, CDR2 SVGAGI. Trimming removed 6 bases at V and 2 bases at J, with 8 bases between. The chain's CDR3 is CASSPDPYEQYF. The CDR3 DNA reads as TGTGCCAGCAGCCCCGACCCCTACGAGCAGTACTTC.

The V call is TRBV2, the J call TRBJ1-2; 7 nucleotides align to TRBD1. J gave up 2 bases and V 0 bases, and 15 bases lay outside the gene matches. This CDR3 is 19 amino acids long. Germline-derived CDR1 and CDR2 are SNHLY and FYNNEI. The DNA for the CDR3 is TGTGCCAGCAGTGAAGCGGGTGGAGCAGGGGGTTGGGGAAACTATGGCTACACCTTC. Residues: CASSEAGGAGGWGNYGYTF.

This chain joins TRBV7-2 and TRBJ2-1; 7 bases align to TRBD2. The germline CDR1 and CDR2 sequences are SGHTA and FQGNSA. The CDR3 length is 12 residues. The J segment lost 7 bases and the V segment lost 5 bases, leaving 2 bases of the junction unmatched. CDR3 sequence reads: CASSRTRNEQFF. CDR3 nucleotide sequence: TGTGCCAGCAGCCGGACTAGGAATGAGCAGTTCTTC.

V gene TRBV18 combines with J gene TRBJ2-5; D might be TRBD2 (6 bases). Trimming took 1 base from V and 4 from J, leaving 7 bases between them. CDR3 size: 13 residues. Germline V gene data show CDR1 as KGHSH and CDR2 as LQKENI. The CDR3 DNA sequence: TGTGCCAGCTCACCACGGGGAGGAGAGACCCAGTACTTC. Translating gives CASSPRGGETQYF.

The chain uses TRBV5-1 and TRBJ2-3; D is possibly TRBD1 (6 bases). Germline V lookup: CDR1 SGHRS, CDR2 YFSETQ. Trimming pared 0 bases from V and 1 base from J, leaving 9 bases between. The CDR3 has 15 residues. DNA for the CDR3: TGCGCCAGCAGCTTGGACGCAGGGGGCACAGATACGCAGTATTTT. The encoded protein is CASSLDAGGTDTQYF.

The chain has TRBV5-1 and TRBJ1-3, with D tentatively TRBD1 (5 bases). Per the germline V gene, CDR1 is SGHRS and CDR2 is YFSETQ. V lost 4 bases, J lost 0 bases, and 8 bases lay in between. This CDR3 region has 14 residues. The CDR3 nucleotides are TGCGCCAGCAGCGGGGGGAGCTCTGGAAACACCATATATTTT. It codes for CASSGGSSGNTIYF.

This clone has a handful of counts. This chain joins TRBV4-1 and TRBJ1-4; TRBD1 aligns across 9 bases. The J segment lost 7 bases and the V segment lost 8 bases, leaving 11 bases of the junction unmatched. Germline CDR1 MGHRA, CDR2 YSYEKL. This CDR3 spans 15 amino acids. CDR3 nucleotides: TGCGCCAGCGCCAACCCGGGACAGGGTACTGAAAAACTGTTTTTT. Amino acid sequence: CASANPGQGTEKLFF.

This chain joins TRBV2 and TRBJ1-2; D is uncertain. The CDR3 runs to 12 residues. Germline V gene data show CDR1 as SNHLY and CDR2 as FYNNEI. Trimming took off 0 bases at V and 8 bases at J, with 7 bases between the two ends. The CDR3 DNA follows: TGTGCCAGCAGTGAAGCCCTCCTAGGCTACACCTTC. Translating it yields CASSEALLGYTF.

The V call is TRBV19, the J call TRBJ1-1; 8 nucleotides match TRBD1. The CDR3 runs 15 residues. V lost 6 bases and J lost 2; bases outside the gene matches: 8. Germline V gives CDR1 LNHDA, CDR2 SQIVND (reference sequence). CDR3 nucleotides: TGTGCCAGTAGCCTCTATGGACAGGGAAACACTGAAGCTTTCTTT. Translating it yields CASSLYGQGNTEAFF. Complete variable domain (other parts from reference TRBV19 and TRBJ1-1): DGGITQSPKYLFRKEGQNVTLSCEQNLNHDAMYWYRQDPGQGLRLIYYSQIVNDFQKGDIAEGYSVSREKKESFPLTVTSAQKNPTAFYLCASSLYGQGNTEAFFGQGTRLTVV.

The chain links TRBV27 to TRBJ1-2; D is unresolved. This CDR3 comprises 13 residues. Germline CDR1 and CDR2: MNHEY and SMNVEV (reference sequence). Trimming took 5 bases from V and 8 from J, leaving 15 bases between them. In nucleotides, the CDR3 is TGTGCCAGCAGTCCCAACAGCGCTGCGGGCTACACCTTC. Its translation is CASSPNSAAGYTF.

This chain links TRBV25-1 with TRBJ2-5; D may be TRBD2 (6 bases). V was cut by 6 bases and J by 0 bases, with 11 bases left in between. CDR3 length equals 14 residues. Germline CDR1 and CDR2: MGHDK and SYGVNS. The CDR3 sequence is CASRQGLYQETQYF. The CDR3 DNA sequence: TGTGCCAGCAGGCAGGGACTGTACCAAGAGACCCAGTACTTC. Combining the CDR3 with reference TRBV25-1 and TRBJ2-5 gives the whole variable domain EADIYQTPRYLVIGTGKKITLECSQTMGHDKMYWYQQDPGMELHLIHYSYGVNSTEKGDLSSESTVSRIRTEHFPLTLESARPSHTSQYLCASRQGLYQETQYFGPGTRLLVL.

V usage is TRBV19 and J usage is TRBJ2-3, with D perhaps matching TRBD1 or TRBD2 (7 bases each). Looked up from germline, CDR1 is LNHDA and CDR2 is SQIVND (reference sequence). This CDR3 is built from 15 residues. Trimming pared 10 bases from V and 2 bases from J, leaving 19 bases between. CDR3 nucleotides: TGTGCCATATCCCAGGGGGGGGGACCCACAGATACGCAGTATTTT. As protein: CAISQGGGPTDTQYF.

Ten or more counts support this clone. The CDR3 sequence: CASSSRDRDGYTF. CDR3 coding DNA: TGTGCCAGCAGCTCCCGGGACAGAGACGGCTACACCTTC. The chain links TRBV11-2 to TRBJ1-2, with 7 positions matching TRBD1. V lost 4 bases, J lost 8 bases, and 7 bases stayed unmatched. The CDR3 sequence is 13 residues long. Germline V gene data show CDR1 as SGHAT and CDR2 as FQNNGV. Together with reference TRBV11-2 and TRBJ1-2, the CDR3 gives the full variable domain: EAGVAQSPRYKIIEKRQSVAFWCNPISGHATLYWYQQILGQGPKLLIQFQNNGVVDDSQLPKDRFSAERLKGVDSTLKIQPAKLEDSAVYLCASSSRDRDGYTFGSGTRLTVV.

The rearrangement joins TRBV5-1 to TRBJ1-4; maybe TRBD1 (5 bases). The CDR3 runs to 14 residues. CDR1 is SGHRS, CDR2 YFSETQ, per germline. V lost 5 bases, J lost 3 bases, and 11 bases lay in between. CDR3 sequence: CASSFGGSNEKLFF. The CDR3 nucleotides read TGCGCCAGCAGTTTCGGGGGATCTAATGAAAAACTGTTTTTT.